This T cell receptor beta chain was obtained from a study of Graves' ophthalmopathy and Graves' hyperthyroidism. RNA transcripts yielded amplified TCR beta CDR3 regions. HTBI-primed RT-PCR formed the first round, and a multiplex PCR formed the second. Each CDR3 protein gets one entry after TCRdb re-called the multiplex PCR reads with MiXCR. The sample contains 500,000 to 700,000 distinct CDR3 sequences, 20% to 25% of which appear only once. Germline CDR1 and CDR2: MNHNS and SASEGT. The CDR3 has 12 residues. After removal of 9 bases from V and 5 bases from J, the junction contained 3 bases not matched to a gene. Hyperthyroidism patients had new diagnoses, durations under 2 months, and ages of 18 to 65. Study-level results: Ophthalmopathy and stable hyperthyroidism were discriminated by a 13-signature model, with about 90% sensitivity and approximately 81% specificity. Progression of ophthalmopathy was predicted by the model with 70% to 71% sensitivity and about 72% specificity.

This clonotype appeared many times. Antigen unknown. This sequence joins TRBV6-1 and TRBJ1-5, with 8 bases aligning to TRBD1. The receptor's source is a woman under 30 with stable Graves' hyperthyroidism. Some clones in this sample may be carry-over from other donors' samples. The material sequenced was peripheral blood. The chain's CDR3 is CASQGAYQPQHF. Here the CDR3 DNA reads TGTGCCAGTCAGGGGGCCTATCAGCCCCAGCATTTT.